What follows are 18 T cell receptor beta chains derived from one specimen sequenced in a study of control samples from healthy donors and cancer patients (dated by TCRdb to 2019 to 2021). Receptors were amplified or captured by the immunoSEQ multiplex PCR assay. TCRdb retrieved this table from immuneACCESS and kept in-frame rearrangements only. Not all clones are present; in checked studies, unresolved V genes account for under half, and no reason is known for the remainder. For this sample there are just under 80,000 clones; 85% to 90% appear just once. The top ten clones comprise 1.9% of the sample. The sequenced sample was PBMCs. These receptors were obtained from a woman aged 55 to 70 with head and neck cancer.

The V and J genes are TRBV6-2 or TRBV6-3 and TRBJ1-5, with D maybe TRBD1 (5 bases). The V end was cut by 6 bases, the J end by 0 bases, with 18 bases between. Germline values: CDR1 MNHEY, CDR2 SVGEGT. The CDR3 is made up of 17 amino acids. This chain's CDR3 is CASSHGQGSNSNQPQHF. DNA of the CDR3: TGTGCCAGCAGCCACGGCCAGGGAAGTAATAGCAATCAGCCCCAGCATTTT.

The chain is built from TRBV7-9 and TRBJ2-7; unclear D gene. The CDR3 is 14 residues long. Trimming shortened V by 1 base and J by 4 bases, and 11 bases separated the two germline ends. Germline CDR1 reads SEHNR; CDR2 reads FQNEAQ (reference sequence). CDR3 amino acids: CASSLDFLVYEQYF. The CDR3 DNA reads TGTGCCAGCAGCTTAGATTTTTTGGTATACGAGCAGTACTTC.

The chain uses TRBV10-3 and TRBJ2-2; 7 bases match TRBD1. V lost 3 bases, J lost 4 bases, and 11 bases stayed unmatched. Germline lookup yields CDR1 ENHRY and CDR2 SYGVKD. CDR3 length: 17 residues. CDR3 bases: TGTGCCATCAGTGATGGACGACAGGGAGTTATCACCGGGGAGCTGTTTTTT. Translating it yields CAISDGRQGVITGELFF.

J is TRBJ2-1 and V is TRBV18, with 7 bases that match TRBD2. The V segment lost 6 bases and the J segment 0 bases; nucleotides outside the gene matches: 11. CDR3 length: 17 residues. Germline V gene data show CDR1 as KGHSH and CDR2 as LQKENI. In nucleotides, the CDR3 is TGTGCCAGCTCTCCTCGAAGCGGGATCAGCTCCTACAATGAGCAGTTCTTC. Translated: CASSPRSGISSYNEQFF.

The chain employs TRBV4-2 and TRBJ2-1, with D perhaps matching TRBD2 (6 bases). The germline V and J ends were trimmed by 4 bases and 6 bases, with 16 bases remaining between them. The CDR3 totals 15 residues. From germline, CDR1 is LGHNA and CDR2 YNFKEQ. Written as DNA, the CDR3 is TGTGCCAGCAGCCCCGGAGGGTCTCTTAGCAATGAGCAGTTCTTC. This codes for CASSPGGSLSNEQFF.

This chain links TRBV5-1 with TRBJ2-2, with no clear D. In germline, CDR1 is SGHRS, CDR2 YFSETQ. V dropped 0 bases and J dropped 3 bases, with 3 bases sitting between them. The CDR3 is made up of 13 amino acids. CDR3 sequence reads: CASSLGDTGELFF. The CDR3 DNA sequence: TGCGCCAGCAGCTTGGGCGACACCGGGGAGCTGTTTTTT.

This chain joins TRBV10-3 and TRBJ2-5, with 8 bases lining up with TRBD2. Germline-derived CDR1 and CDR2 are ENHRY and SYGVKD. The CDR3 contains 16 residues. The junction had 7 bases not matched to a gene; V was cut back by 0 bases and J by 4 bases. CDR3 in amino acids: CAISESSGSIRETQYF. In DNA, the CDR3 is TGTGCCATCAGTGAGTCCAGCGGGAGTATCCGAGAGACCCAGTACTTC.

The chain uses TRBV5-5 and TRBJ1-5; tentatively, D is TRBD1 (6 bases). CDR3 size: 17 residues. V shed 0 bases and J shed 1 base, with 14 bases lying between them. Germline lookup yields CDR1 SGHKS and CDR2 YYEKEE (reference sequence). The CDR3: CASSLGSGDRSNQPQHF. The CDR3 DNA follows: TGTGCCAGCAGCTTGGGGTCAGGGGATAGGAGCAATCAGCCCCAGCATTTT.

This clone was seen just once. The chain uses TRBV7-9 and TRBJ2-5, with no clear D. The length of the CDR3 is 12 residues. V lost 5 bases to trimming and J lost 4 bases, with 8 bases between them. Germline values: CDR1 SEHNR, CDR2 FQNEAQ (reference sequence). Here the CDR3 reads CASSQIGETQYF. The CDR3 coding sequence is TGTGCCAGCAGCCAGATTGGAGAGACCCAGTACTTC.

The J gene is TRBJ2-5, the V gene TRBV5-4; 16 positions match TRBD2. The CDR3 length is 20 residues. The germline V gene encodes CDR1 SGHNT and CDR2 YYREEE (reference sequence). Trimming cost V 1 base and J 0 bases; bases outside gene matches: 9. The CDR3 loop reads CASSLLGLAGGSRYQETQYF. The CDR3 region has the DNA TGTGCCAGCAGCTTGCTGGGACTAGCGGGAGGGTCTCGGTACCAAGAGACCCAGTACTTC.

Comment on this clone: The junction and the germline gene differ at one end; a read error may be behind it. This chain joins TRBV29-1 and TRBJ2-2; the D is unclear. Germline CDR1 is SQVTM and CDR2 is ANQGSEA. The CDR3 is 12 residues long. CDR3: CSVRQSTRELFF. DNA of the CDR3: TGCAGCGTTCGGCAGTCCACCCGGGAGCTGTTTTTT.

V is TRBV7-6 and J is TRBJ1-2; D is unresolved. Trimming stripped 5 bases from V and 5 bases from J, with 9 bases between. From germline, CDR1 is SGHVS and CDR2 FNYEAQ. The CDR3 totals 12 residues. This CDR3 reads CASSPGSYGYTF. The CDR3 nucleotides are TGTGCCAGCAGCCCCGGGTCGTATGGCTACACCTTC.

This rearrangement joins TRBV6-5 to TRBJ2-1; a possible D gene is TRBD2 (6 bases). Germline assignment: CDR1 MNHEY and CDR2 SVGAGI. CDR3 length equals 12 residues. With 10 bases removed from V and 7 bases from J, the gap between germline ends came to 14 bases. As DNA, the CDR3 is TGTGCCACAAGTAGGACTACGAATGAGCAGTTCTTC. Translated: CATSRTTNEQFF.

The chain combines TRBV7-2 with TRBJ2-5, with 12 bases lining up with TRBD2. The CDR3 length is 18 residues. The V gene end was trimmed by 1 base and the J gene end by 2 bases; junction bases not matched to a gene: 8. Germline CDR1 reads SGHTA; CDR2 reads FQGNSA. CDR3 in DNA: TGTGCCAGCAGCTTAGGGAGGGCGCTAGCGGGAGGGCAAGAGACCCAGTACTTC. Its translation: CASSLGRALAGGQETQYF.

The V and J genes are TRBV24-1 and TRBJ2-3; 7 bases line up with TRBD2. This CDR3 region has 19 residues. The germline CDR1 and CDR2 sequences are KGHDR and SFDVKD. The V and J ends lost 2 bases and 0 bases, in that order; junction bases with no gene match: 13. This CDR3 is CATSDSQRTSRTSTDTQYF. The CDR3 DNA reads TGTGCCACCAGTGATTCCCAGCGGACTAGTAGAACTAGCACAGATACGCAGTATTTT.

This clone was seen just once. The chain combines TRBV11-3 with TRBJ2-7; D gene uncertain. This CDR3 has 12 amino acids. Per the germline V gene, CDR1 is SGHNT and CDR2 is YENEEA. V was clipped by 0 bases and J by 6 bases, with 6 bases between them. The DNA for the CDR3 is TGTGCCAGCAGCTTAGACGGTTTCGAGCAGTACTTC. Encoded protein: CASSLDGFEQYF.

This clone is medium-sized within its sample. The chain recombines TRBV29-1 with TRBJ2-7; no clear D. Germline V gene data show CDR1 as SQVTM and CDR2 as ANQGSEA. The CDR3 loop spans 12 amino acids. V lost 4 bases and J 3 bases, leaving 10 bases between the germline ends. CDR3 region: CSVVSENYEQYF. CDR3 nucleotides: TGCAGCGTTGTTTCGGAAAACTACGAGCAGTACTTC.

V gene TRBV18 combines with J gene TRBJ2-1; 10 nucleotides match TRBD2. Germline trimming cut 4 bases from V and 1 base from J; bases unmatched to any gene: 7. CDR3 size: 17 residues. Germline loops: CDR1 KGHSH, CDR2 LQKENI. CDR3 DNA: TGTGCCAGCTCACTTATGTCTAGCGGGAGTTCCTACAATGAGCAGTTCTTC. Amino acids: CASSLMSSGSSYNEQFF.